These 22 T cell receptor beta chains were all obtained from the same sample, sequenced in a study of shared clonotypes between healthy human individuals. Sequencing used immunoSEQ multiplex PCR; TCRdb keeps in-frame clones, though not all of them. Of millions of clones listed, roughly nine tenths are singletons. Sequencing used naive CD4+ T cells sorted from blood. Subset noted: CD45RA+ positively selected. The source of these receptors is a man aged 18 to 35 in good health.

As to this clone: The same CDR3 arises from other DNA sequences in this sample as well. The chain recombines TRBV6-5 with TRBJ2-1; unclear D gene. CDR3 size: 11 residues. The germline CDR1 and CDR2 sequences are MNHEY and SVGAGI. V lost 4 bases, J lost 5 bases, and 3 bases lay in between. The CDR3 sequence: CASSFHNEQFF. In DNA, the CDR3 is TGTGCCAGCAGTTTTCACAATGAGCAGTTCTTC.

The J gene is TRBJ1-1, the V gene TRBV4-1, with D unclear. V lost 0 bases to trimming and J lost 0 bases, with 11 bases between them. Germline V gene lookup returns CDR1 MGHRA and CDR2 YSYEKL. This CDR3 region has 16 residues. CDR3 sequence: CASSQEGPLVNTEAFF. CDR3 nucleotides: TGCGCCAGCAGCCAAGAAGGACCGCTGGTGAACACTGAAGCTTTCTTT.

The CDR3 sequence is CASSLARTNSPLHF. The CDR3 DNA reads TGTGCCAGCAGCTTGGCCCGGACTAATTCACCCCTCCACTTT. The genes are TRBV5-4 and TRBJ1-6; D is unclear. This CDR3 spans 14 amino acids. In germline, CDR1 is SGHNT, CDR2 YYREEE (reference sequence). Trimming cost V 0 bases and J 6 bases, with 7 bases left between them. The variable domain in full, completed from reference TRBV5-4 and TRBJ1-6, reads ETGVTQSPTHLIKTRGQQVTLRCSSQSGHNTVSWYQQALGQGPQFIFQYYREEENGRGNFPPRFSGLQFPNYSSELNVNALELDDSALYLCASSLARTNSPLHFGNGTRLTVT.

The V gene is TRBV21-1, the J gene TRBJ2-2. TRBV21-1 is given as a pseudogene. The CDR3 sequence is 15 residues long. CDR3 sequence reads: CASSRRRSCFGELFF. The CDR3 DNA is TGTGCCAGCAGCAGAAGACGGTCCTGTTTCGGGGAGCTGTTTTTT.

Concerning this clone itself: Distinct nucleotide sequences in the sample also encode this CDR3. The V call is TRBV19, the J call TRBJ1-4, with D possibly TRBD1 on 5 matching bases. This CDR3 contains 14 residues. Germline V gene lookup returns CDR1 LNHDA and CDR2 SQIVND (reference sequence). Trimming left V 5 bases short and J 0 bases short, with 7 bases between. The CDR3 loop reads CASSPTATNEKLFF. In DNA form, the CDR3 reads TGTGCCAGTAGTCCGACAGCAACTAATGAAAAACTGTTTTTT.

The V call is TRBV28, the J call TRBJ1-5, with D uncertain. Germline values: CDR1 MDHEN, CDR2 SYDVKM. V was trimmed by 7 bases and J by 1 base, leaving 11 bases between them. This CDR3 contains 14 residues. The CDR3 bases are TGTGCCAGCACCAAGGATTCCAGCAATCAGCCCCAGCATTTT. Amino acid sequence: CASTKDSSNQPQHF.

The CDR3 bases are TGCGCCAGCAGCCAAGATCGGATTGGAACAGGGAATGGAGATGAGCAGTTCTTC. Translated: CASSQDRIGTGNGDEQFF. This chain joins TRBV4-1 and TRBJ2-1; a weak D match, TRBD1 (6 bases). The germline V gene encodes CDR1 MGHRA and CDR2 YSYEKL. The CDR3 runs 18 residues. Trimming removed 0 bases from V and 8 bases from J, with 23 bases in between.

The J gene is TRBJ2-5, the V gene TRBV7-9; TRBD1 matches 7 bases. The CDR3 spans 14 residues. CDR1 SEHNR and CDR2 FQNEAQ come from the germline V gene (reference sequence). Unmatched junction bases numbered 8, after V lost 6 bases and J lost 4 bases. Here the CDR3 reads CASSILDRRETQYF. CDR3 DNA: TGTGCCAGCAGTATTCTGGACAGGAGAGAGACCCAGTACTTC.

The V gene is TRBV7-6, the J gene TRBJ2-7; 9 bases agree with TRBD2. J lost 2 bases, V lost 1 base, and 6 bases had no gene match. CDR1 and CDR2 (germline): SGHVS, FNYEAQ. The length of the CDR3 is 16 residues. The CDR3 loop reads CASSLGVLAGPYEQYF. In nucleotides, the CDR3 is TGTGCCAGCAGCTTAGGAGTGCTAGCGGGGCCCTACGAGCAGTACTTC.

The J gene is TRBJ2-2, the V gene TRBV18; D not resolved. Germline V gives CDR1 KGHSH, CDR2 LQKENI. The CDR3 length is 16 residues. With 0 bases removed from V and 0 bases from J, the gap between germline ends came to 8 bases. The CDR3, as DNA: TGTGCCAGCTCACCACCGGCACAGACGAACACCGGGGAGCTGTTTTTT. It codes for CASSPPAQTNTGELFF.

With regard to this clone: Other DNA sequences in this specimen translate into the identical CDR3. The chain couples TRBV5-1 to TRBJ2-7, with 8 bases matching TRBD1. The CDR3 is 13 residues long. Looked up from germline, CDR1 is SGHRS and CDR2 is YFSETQ. The trim removed 1 base at V and 4 bases at J, leaving 1 base unmatched. This chain's CDR3 is CASSLRQGYEQYF. CDR3 in DNA: TGCGCCAGCAGCTTGAGACAGGGGTACGAGCAGTACTTC.

As concerns this clone: The sample carries other DNA sequences with the same CDR3. V is TRBV2 and J is TRBJ2-3; no clear D. Germline assignment: CDR1 SNHLY and CDR2 FYNNEI. The germline V and J ends were trimmed by 5 bases and 2 bases, with 5 bases remaining between them. The CDR3 loop spans 12 amino acids. This chain's CDR3 is CASSLNTDTQYF. The DNA for the CDR3 is TGTGCCAGCAGTCTAAACACAGATACGCAGTATTTT. Full variable domain (rest looked up from reference TRBV2 and TRBJ2-3): EPEVTQTPSHQVTQMGQEVILRCVPISNHLYFYWYRQILGQKVEFLVSFYNNEISEKSEIFDDQFSVERPDGSNFTLKIRSTKLEDSAMYFCASSLNTDTQYFGPGTRLTVL.

V is TRBV6-5 and J is TRBJ2-5; perhaps TRBD2 as D (5 bases). Germline V gene sequence: CDR1 MNHEY, CDR2 SVGAGI. Trimming pared 2 bases from V and 5 bases from J, leaving 12 bases between. The CDR3 totals 14 residues. This chain's CDR3 is CASSYGADRETQYF. CDR3 DNA: TGTGCCAGCAGTTACGGAGCGGATAGGGAGACCCAGTACTTC.

This sequence joins TRBV7-2 and TRBJ1-3; D gene ambiguous. V lost 3 bases and J lost 0, with 15 bases in between. Germline CDR1 and CDR2: SGHTA and FQGNSA. This CDR3 has 17 residues. CDR3 nucleotides: TGTGCCAGCAGCTTTGTGGGCGTGGGTGCCTCTGGAAACACCATATATTTT. Its protein product is CASSFVGVGASGNTIYF.

Concerning this clone itself: The identical CDR3 is also encoded by other nucleotide sequences in the sample. V is TRBV5-1 and J is TRBJ2-5, with 7 bases that match TRBD1. Trimming cost V 2 bases and J 2 bases; bases outside gene matches: 0. The germline V gene encodes CDR1 SGHRS and CDR2 YFSETQ. The CDR3 extends over 13 amino acids. CDR3: CASSLQGQETQYF. Here the CDR3 DNA reads TGCGCCAGCAGCTTACAGGGGCAAGAGACCCAGTACTTC.

The chain uses TRBV6-5 and TRBJ2-5, with TRBD1 matching 8 bases. Germline V CDR1 and CDR2: MNHEY, SVGAGI. The CDR3 covers 15 residues. The trim removed 5 bases at V and 2 bases at J, leaving 7 bases unmatched. As DNA, the CDR3 is TGTGCCAGCAGTACGCAGGGGGCTGGGCAAGAGACCCAGTACTTC. This encodes CASSTQGAGQETQYF.

A note on this clone: The same CDR3 is also encoded by other DNA sequences in this sample. The chain is built from TRBV11-2 and TRBJ1-6; D not resolved. Trimming removed 1 base from V and 0 bases from J, with 1 base in between. Looked up from germline, CDR1 is SGHAT and CDR2 is FQNNGV. The CDR3 covers 14 residues. CDR3 loop: CASSLASYNSPLHF. The CDR3, as DNA: TGTGCCAGCAGCTTAGCCTCCTATAATTCACCCCTCCACTTT.

This sequence joins TRBV5-1 and TRBJ1-3; tentatively, D is TRBD1 (6 bases). The CDR3 sequence is 14 residues long. Germline CDR1 reads SGHRS; CDR2 reads YFSETQ. V was shortened by 4 bases and J by 1 base, with 9 bases between the two germline ends. CDR3 protein: CASSTGQSGNTIYF. The CDR3 nucleotides are TGCGCCAGCAGCACCGGACAGTCTGGAAACACCATATATTTT.

This rearrangement joins TRBV6-5 to TRBJ2-2; TRBD1 matches 7 bases. In germline, CDR1 is MNHEY, CDR2 SVGAGI. V shed 6 bases and J 4 bases; nucleotides not matched to a gene: 8. The CDR3 has 15 amino acids. The CDR3 reads CASRHDRVRTGELFF. In nucleotides, the CDR3 is TGTGCCAGCAGACACGACAGGGTACGCACCGGGGAGCTGTTTTTT.

The V call is TRBV7-9, the J call TRBJ1-5, with D unresolved. The CDR3 contains 13 residues. Trimming left V 3 bases short and J 3 bases short, with 6 bases between. Germline CDR1 and CDR2: SEHNR and FQNEAQ (reference sequence). The DNA for the CDR3 is TGTGCCAGCAGCTTCGGGCCCAATCAGCCCCAGCATTTT. It is translated as CASSFGPNQPQHF. The variable domain in full, with the rest retrieved from reference TRBV7-9 and TRBJ1-5, is DTGVSQNPRHKITKRGQNVTFRCDPISEHNRLYWYRQTLGQGPEFLTYFQNEAQLEKSRLLSDRFSAERPKGSFSTLEIQRTEQGDSAMYLCASSFGPNQPQHFGDGTRLSIL.

The rearrangement uses TRBV30 and TRBJ2-5, with 7 bases that match TRBD1. Germline V lookup: CDR1 GTSNPN, CDR2 SVGIG (reference sequence). The CDR3 spans 11 residues. Unmatched junction bases numbered 0, after V lost 8 bases and J lost 0 bases. CDR3 sequence reads: CAGTDQETQYF. The CDR3 DNA follows: TGTGCCGGGACAGACCAAGAGACCCAGTACTTC.

This rearrangement joins TRBV28 to TRBJ1-4; weak D call: TRBD1 (5 bases). The CDR3 runs 15 residues. Between the trimmed V and J ends, which lost 7 bases and 3 bases, there was a span of 15 bases. Germline V gene sequence: CDR1 MDHEN, CDR2 SYDVKM. CDR3 loop: CASNFRAGPNEKLFF. CDR3 nucleotide sequence: TGTGCCAGCAACTTTCGGGCAGGGCCTAATGAAAAACTGTTTTTT. The variable domain in full, completed from reference TRBV28 and TRBJ1-4, reads DVKVTQSSRYLVKRTGEKVFLECVQDMDHENMFWYRQDPGLGLRLIYFSYDVKMKEKGDIPEGYSVSREKKERFSLILESASTNQTSMYLCASNFRAGPNEKLFFGSGTQLSVL.